Listed below are T cell receptor beta chains from one sample, sequenced in a study of patients and donors after allogeneic stem cell transplantation. TCRdb reprocessed the RT-PCR reads via MiXCR and lists one record per CDR3 protein. This sample yields 400,000 to 500,000 distinct CDR3 sequences, of which around 15% are seen a single time; just over 7% belongs to the top ten. The source material was blood, either unsorted or a sorted T cell fraction (not recorded which). The source of these receptors is a human donor who was either an allogeneic HSCT recipient or a stem cell or donor lymphocyte infusion donor (not recorded which). It is not recorded whose cells these are; they may come from a transplant donor. The CDR3 runs from the conserved cysteine through the conserved F or W. Each record gives: clone size, J gene, D gene, V gene, CDR3 DNA, CDR3 protein. A D gene is named only where the DNA matches it firmly. Clone sizes are given selectively: once, few, many, or a class where the clone is expanded.

>many|TRBJ2-1|NA|TRBV7-6
TGTGCCAGCAGCTTAGCGGGAGTTGTCAATGAGCAGTTCTTC
CASSLAGVVNEQFF
>NA|TRBJ2-1|TRBD2|TRBV5-1
TGCGCCAGCGGTCTGGGACTAGCGGGTCCTAGTGAGCAGTTCTTC
CASGLGLAGPSEQFF
>many|TRBJ2-1|NA|TRBV20-1
TGCAGTGCTAGAGCGGGTTTTACCGATGAGCAGTTCTTC
CSARAGFTDEQFF
>NA|TRBJ2-3|NA|TRBV12-3/TRBV12-4
TGTGCCAGCAGTAATCGGGCTCCTCAGTATTTT
CASSNRAPQYF
>few|TRBJ2-1|NA|TRBV20-1
TGCAGTGCATCAGACAGGGAGCAGTTCTTC
CSASDREQFF
>few|TRBJ2-1|NA|TRBV4-1
TGCGCCAGCAGCCAAGAATTCCGTGAGCAGTTCTTC
CASSQEFREQFF
>NA|TRBJ1-6|TRBD1|TRBV5-1
TGCGCCAGCAGCGCCGGGACAGTTCGGTCACCCCTCCACTTT
CASSAGTVRSPLHF
>NA|TRBJ2-7|NA|TRBV2
TGTGCCAGCAGTCAATACGAGCAGTACTTC
CASSQYEQYF
>NA|TRBJ2-5|NA|TRBV24-1
TGTGCCACCAGTGATGGACAGCTACCTCAAGAGACCCAGTACTTC
CATSDGQLPQETQYF
>once|TRBJ2-7|TRBD1|TRBV7-2
TGTGCCAGCAGCGTACGACAGGGGGCGCCCGAGCAGTACTTC
CASSVRQGAPEQYF
>few|TRBJ1-2|NA|TRBV2
TGTGCCAGCAGCCTACCGGCGGGGGGCAAGTATGGCTACACCTTC
CASSLPAGGKYGYTF
>NA|TRBJ2-1|NA|TRBV20-1
TGCAGTGCTGGGGGATTCTCCTACAATGAGCAGTTCTTC
CSAGGFSYNEQFF
>few|TRBJ1-2|NA|TRBV20-1
TGCAGTGCTAGAGGTGGAAGGTCTCGGGGCTACACCTTC
CSARGGRSRGYTF
>NA|TRBJ1-6|NA|TRBV7-9
TGTGCCAGCAGCCGAAGAAAAAGCAATTCACCCCTCCACTTT
CASSRRKSNSPLHF
>NA|TRBJ1-3|NA|TRBV29-1
TGCAGCGTTGAAGATGGAGCCCTGAGCTCTGGAAACACCATATATTTT
CSVEDGALSSGNTIYF
>few|TRBJ1-5|NA|TRBV6-1
TGTGCCAGCCGAGCTCACAGGGAGGATCAGCCCCAGCATTTT
CASRAHREDQPQHF
>many|TRBJ1-1|NA|TRBV7-9
TGTGCCAGCAGCGAGAAGGGCACTGAAGCTTTCTTT
CASSEKGTEAFF
>many|TRBJ2-3|NA|TRBV2
TGTGCCAGCAATAAGGGGGACCTCGCAGATACGCAGTATTTT
CASNKGDLADTQYF
>NA|TRBJ2-2|TRBD2|TRBV5-1
TGCGCGACTGCGGCTAGCGGGAGGGGTCGGAACACCGGGGAGCTGTTTTTT
CATAASGRGRNTGELFF
>NA|TRBJ2-7|TRBD2|TRBV15
TGTGCCACCCCGGGGACTAGCGACTACGAGCAGTACTTC
CATPGTSDYEQYF